Sequencing of this T cell receptor beta chain was carried out in a study of beta chain features in type 1 diabetes. Study-wide background: In all, some 100,000,000 sorted cells from all samples were analyzed.

A sort by CD45RO/CCR7/CD25/CD127/CD95/CD27 yielded CD4+ naive, central memory, regulatory and stem cell-like memory cells. The V gene's germline CDR1 is MDHEN and CDR2 SYDVKM. Trimming removed 5 bases at V and 3 bases at J, with 17 bases between. This CDR3 spans 15 amino acids. Expressed TCRB transcripts got sequenced, as all isolated RNA was reverse transcribed. Clones were sequenced by immunoSEQ multiplex PCR, and TCRdb holds only the in-frame ones, with some missing. This table holds under 950,000 clones, under 20% found once. Study-wide results and caveats: An over-representation of cells with high TCR expression could result from cDNA sequencing. Among type 1 diabetes patients, VDJ junctions had fewer insertions and more deletions.

This clone was detected a few times. Its antigen remains unknown. V and J are TRBV28 and TRBJ2-7, with D possibly being TRBD2 (7 bases). The TCR was taken from a woman aged 18-30 years in good health. What was sequenced was naive CD4+ T cells from blood. The CDR3 region is CASSIGEGGDYEQYF. CDR3 bases: TGTGCCAGCAGTATCGGGGAGGGGGGCGACTACGAGCAGTACTTC. Looking up the rest from reference TRBV28 and TRBJ2-7 gives the full variable domain: DVKVTQSSRYLVKRTGEKVFLECVQDMDHENMFWYRQDPGLGLRLIYFSYDVKMKEKGDIPEGYSVSREKKERFSLILESASTNQTSMYLCASSIGEGGDYEQYFGPGTRLTVT.